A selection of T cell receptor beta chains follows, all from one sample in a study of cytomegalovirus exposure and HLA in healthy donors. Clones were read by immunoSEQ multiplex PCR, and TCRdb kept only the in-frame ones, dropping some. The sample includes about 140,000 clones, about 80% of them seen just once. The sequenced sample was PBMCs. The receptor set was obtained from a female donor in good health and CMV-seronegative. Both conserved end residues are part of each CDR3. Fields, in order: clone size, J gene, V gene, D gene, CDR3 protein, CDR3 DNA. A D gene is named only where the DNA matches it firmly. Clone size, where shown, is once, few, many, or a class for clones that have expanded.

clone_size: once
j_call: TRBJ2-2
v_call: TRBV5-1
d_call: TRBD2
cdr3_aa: CASSSGLAGGPTGELFF
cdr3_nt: TGCGCCAGCAGCTCGGGACTAGCGGGAGGCCCAACCGGGGAGCTGTTTTTT

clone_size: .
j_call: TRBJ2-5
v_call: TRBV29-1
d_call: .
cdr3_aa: CSVARGRGGTQYF
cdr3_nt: TGCAGCGTGGCCCGTGGGCGGGGCGGGACCCAGTACTTC

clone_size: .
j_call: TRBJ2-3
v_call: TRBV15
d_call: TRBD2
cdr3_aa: CATSREVAGGPSDTQYF
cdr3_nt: TGTGCCACCAGCAGAGAGGTCGCGGGAGGGCCTTCAGATACGCAGTATTTT

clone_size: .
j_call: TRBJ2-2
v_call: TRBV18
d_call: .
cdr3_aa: CASSPQAGAAGELFF
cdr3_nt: TGTGCCAGCTCACCGCAGGCAGGGGCGGCCGGGGAGCTGTTTTTT

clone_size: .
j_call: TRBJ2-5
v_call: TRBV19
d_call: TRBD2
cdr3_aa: CASSIMWSGGEETQYF
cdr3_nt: TGTGCCAGTAGTATCATGTGGTCGGGGGGAGAAGAGACCCAGTACTTC

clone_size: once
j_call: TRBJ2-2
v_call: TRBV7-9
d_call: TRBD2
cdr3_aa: CASSLGLAGGGTGELFF
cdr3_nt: TGTGCCAGCAGCCTGGGACTAGCGGGAGGAGGAACCGGGGAGCTGTTTTTT

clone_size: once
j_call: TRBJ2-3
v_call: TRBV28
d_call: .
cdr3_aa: CASSLFGRGGSTDTQYF
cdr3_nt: TGTGCCAGCAGTTTATTCGGTAGGGGAGGAAGTACAGATACGCAGTATTTT

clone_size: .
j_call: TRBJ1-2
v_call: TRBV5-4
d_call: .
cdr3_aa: CASSMQGFSYGYTF
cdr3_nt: TGTGCCAGCAGCATGCAGGGGTTTAGCTATGGCTACACCTTC

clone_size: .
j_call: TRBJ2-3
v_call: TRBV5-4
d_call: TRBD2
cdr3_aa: CASSLPAGGSDTQYF
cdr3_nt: TGTGCCAGCAGCTTACCAGCGGGGGGTTCAGATACGCAGTATTTT

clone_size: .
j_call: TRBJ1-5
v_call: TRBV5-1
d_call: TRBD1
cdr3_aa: CASSDGQGNQPQHF
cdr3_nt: TGCGCCAGCAGCGACGGACAGGGAAATCAGCCCCAGCATTTT

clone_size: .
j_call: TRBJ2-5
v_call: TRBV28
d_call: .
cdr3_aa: CASRPQGQETQYF
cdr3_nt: TGTGCCAGCAGGCCACAGGGACAAGAGACCCAGTACTTC

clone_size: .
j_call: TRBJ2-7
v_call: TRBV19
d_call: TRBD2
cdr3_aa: CASSIVTSGAYEQYF
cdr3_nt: TGTGCCAGTAGTATAGTAACTAGCGGAGCCTACGAGCAGTACTTC

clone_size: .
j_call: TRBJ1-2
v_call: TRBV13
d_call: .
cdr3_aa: CASSPPRGKNYGYTF
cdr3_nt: TGTGCCAGCAGCCCCCCAAGGGGCAAGAACTATGGCTACACCTTC

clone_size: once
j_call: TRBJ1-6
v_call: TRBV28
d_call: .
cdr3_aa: CASSFRGSPLHF
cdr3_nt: TGTGCCAGCAGTTTTCGGGGTTCACCCCTCCACTTT

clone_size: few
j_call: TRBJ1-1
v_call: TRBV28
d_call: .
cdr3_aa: CASSLGKRRAGTEAFF
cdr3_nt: TGTGCCAGCAGTTTGGGGAAAAGGCGGGCGGGCACTGAAGCTTTCTTT

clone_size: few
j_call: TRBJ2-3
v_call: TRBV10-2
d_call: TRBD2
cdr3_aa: CASRWTSGGDTQYF
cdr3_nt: TGCGCCAGCAGGTGGACTAGCGGGGGTGATACGCAGTATTTT

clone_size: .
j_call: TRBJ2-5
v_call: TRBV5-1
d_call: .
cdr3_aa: CASSRGSGKETQYF
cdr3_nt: TGCGCCAGCAGTAGGGGGTCCGGAAAAGAGACCCAGTACTTC

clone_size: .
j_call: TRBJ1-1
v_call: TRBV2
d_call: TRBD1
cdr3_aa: CASSRTGARMNTEAFF
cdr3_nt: TGTGCCAGCAGCAGAACAGGGGCGAGGATGAACACTGAAGCTTTCTTT

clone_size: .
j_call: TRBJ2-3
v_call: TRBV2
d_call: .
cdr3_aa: CASSGPTTSFTDTQYF
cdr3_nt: TGTGCCAGCAGTGGACCGACTACCAGCTTCACAGATACGCAGTATTTT

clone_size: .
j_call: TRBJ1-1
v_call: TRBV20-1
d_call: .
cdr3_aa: CSATGGPQAFF
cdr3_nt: TGCAGTGCTACCGGGGGACCACAGGCTTTCTTT

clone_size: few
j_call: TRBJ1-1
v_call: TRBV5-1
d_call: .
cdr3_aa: CASSLVPGQNTEAFF
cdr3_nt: TGCGCCAGCAGCTTGGTGCCTGGACAGAACACTGAAGCTTTCTTT

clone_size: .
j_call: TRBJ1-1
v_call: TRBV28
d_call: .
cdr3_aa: CASSPVVREGYEAFF
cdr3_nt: TGTGCCAGCAGTCCCGTTGTCCGGGAGGGCTATGAAGCTTTCTTT

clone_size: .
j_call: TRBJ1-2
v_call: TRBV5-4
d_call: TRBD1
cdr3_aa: CASSGGGQGGYGYTF
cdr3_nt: TGTGCCAGCAGCGGCGGGGGACAGGGAGGGTATGGCTACACCTTC

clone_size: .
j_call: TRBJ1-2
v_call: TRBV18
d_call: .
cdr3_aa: CASSPMHATQSTANYGYTF
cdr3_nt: TGTGCCAGCTCACCGATGCACGCGACCCAATCGACAGCCAACTATGGCTACACCTTC

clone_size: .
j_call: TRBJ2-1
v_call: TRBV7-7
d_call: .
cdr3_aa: CASSLGVALADEQFF
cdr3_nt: TGTGCTAGCAGCTTAGGGGTCGCCCTAGCCGATGAGCAGTTCTTC

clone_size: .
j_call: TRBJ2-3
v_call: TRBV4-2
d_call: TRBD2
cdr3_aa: CASSQGSGGLAGGDTQYF
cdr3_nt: TGTGCCAGCAGCCAAGGATCGGGAGGGCTAGCGGGGGGGGATACGCAGTATTTT

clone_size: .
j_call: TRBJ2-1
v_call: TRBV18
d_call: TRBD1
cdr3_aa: CASSPLSGQGTYNEQFF
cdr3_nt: TGTGCCAGCTCACCACTATCGGGACAGGGGACCTACAATGAGCAGTTCTTC

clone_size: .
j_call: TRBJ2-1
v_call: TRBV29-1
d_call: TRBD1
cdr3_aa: CSVEVSGQLYNEQFF
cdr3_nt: TGCAGCGTTGAGGTCTCGGGACAGCTATACAATGAGCAGTTCTTC

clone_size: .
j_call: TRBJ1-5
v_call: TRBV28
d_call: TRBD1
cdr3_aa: CASSLRSGTGVTPQHF
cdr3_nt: TGTGCCAGCAGTTTGAGATCCGGGACAGGGGTGACTCCCCAGCATTTT

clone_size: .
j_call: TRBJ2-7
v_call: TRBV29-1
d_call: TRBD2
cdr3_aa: CSVVAASGNYEQYF
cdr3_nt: TGCAGCGTTGTTGCGGCTAGCGGAAACTACGAGCAGTACTTC

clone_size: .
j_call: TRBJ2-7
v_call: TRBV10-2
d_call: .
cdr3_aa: CASSVTGTGKTYEQYF
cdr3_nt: TGCGCCAGCAGTGTTACAGGGACGGGGAAGACCTACGAGCAGTACTTC

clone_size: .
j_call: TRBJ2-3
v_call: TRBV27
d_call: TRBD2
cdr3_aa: CASSPLIAGGPYTQYF
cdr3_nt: TGTGCCAGCAGTCCCCTCATAGCGGGGGGGCCATATACGCAGTATTTT

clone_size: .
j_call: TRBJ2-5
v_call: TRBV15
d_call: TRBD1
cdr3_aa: CATSRAGTGQETQYF
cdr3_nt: TGTGCCACCAGCAGAGCCGGGACAGGCCAAGAGACCCAGTACTTC

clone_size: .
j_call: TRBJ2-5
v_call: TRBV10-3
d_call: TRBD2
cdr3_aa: CAISELWEGQETQYF
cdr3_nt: TGTGCCATCAGTGAGTTATGGGAGGGCCAAGAGACCCAGTACTTC

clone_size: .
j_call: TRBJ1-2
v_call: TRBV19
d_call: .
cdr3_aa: CASIGGAASGYTF
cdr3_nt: TGTGCCAGTATCGGGGGGGCAGCCAGTGGCTACACCTTC

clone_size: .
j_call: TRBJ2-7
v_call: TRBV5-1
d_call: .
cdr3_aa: CASSLRDMGSYEQYF
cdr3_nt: TGCGCCAGCAGCTTGAGGGACATGGGCTCCTACGAGCAGTACTTC

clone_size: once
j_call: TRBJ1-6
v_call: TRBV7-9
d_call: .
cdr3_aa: CASSSSRQNSPLHF
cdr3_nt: TGTGCCAGCAGCTCGTCAAGACAGAATTCACCCCTCCACTTT

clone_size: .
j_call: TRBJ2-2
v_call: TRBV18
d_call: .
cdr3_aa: CASSPEPSVRDWNTGELFF
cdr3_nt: TGTGCCAGCTCCCCAGAACCGTCCGTCAGGGATTGGAACACCGGGGAGCTGTTTTTT

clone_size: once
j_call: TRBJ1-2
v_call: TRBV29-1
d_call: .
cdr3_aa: CSVRGDGYTF
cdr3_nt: TGCAGCGTACGGGGGGATGGCTACACCTTC

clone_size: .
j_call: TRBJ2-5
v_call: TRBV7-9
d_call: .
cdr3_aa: CASSSGGTQYF
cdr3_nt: TGTGCCAGCAGCTCCGGCGGGACCCAGTACTTC

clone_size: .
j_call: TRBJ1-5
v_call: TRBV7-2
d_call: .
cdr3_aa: CASSLGRQANQPQHF
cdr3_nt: TGTGCCAGCAGCTTAGGAAGACAGGCCAATCAGCCCCAGCATTTT

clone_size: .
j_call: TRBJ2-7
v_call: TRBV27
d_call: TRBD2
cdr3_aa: CASSLLAGAQEQYF
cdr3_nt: TGTGCCAGCAGTTTATTGGCGGGAGCGCAGGAGCAGTACTTC

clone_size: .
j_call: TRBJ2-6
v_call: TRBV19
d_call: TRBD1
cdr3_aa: CASSMGQASGANVLTF
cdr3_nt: TGTGCCAGTAGTATGGGACAGGCCTCTGGGGCCAACGTCCTGACTTTC

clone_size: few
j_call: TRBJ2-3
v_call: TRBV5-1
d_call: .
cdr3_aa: CASSLGGTDTQYF
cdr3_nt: TGCGCCAGCAGCCTAGGGGGCACAGATACGCAGTATTTT

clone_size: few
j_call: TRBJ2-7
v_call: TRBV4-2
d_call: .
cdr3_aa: CASSQGYRTYEQYF
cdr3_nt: TGTGCCAGCAGCCAAGGCTACAGGACCTACGAGCAGTACTTC

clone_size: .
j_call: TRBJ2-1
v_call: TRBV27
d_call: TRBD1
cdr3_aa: CASSLRPRGHNEQFF
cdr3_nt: TGTGCCAGCAGTTTAAGGCCCAGGGGGCACAATGAGCAGTTCTTC

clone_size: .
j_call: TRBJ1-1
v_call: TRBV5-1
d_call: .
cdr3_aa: CASSLGQKNTEAFF
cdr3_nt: TGCGCCAGCAGCTTGGGACAGAAGAACACTGAAGCTTTCTTT

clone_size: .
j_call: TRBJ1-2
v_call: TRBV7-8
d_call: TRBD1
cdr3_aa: CASSPGTGEGYTF
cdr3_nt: TGTGCCAGCAGCCCGGGGACAGGGGAGGGCTACACCTTC